This passage covers 8 T cell receptor beta chains from one sample sequenced in a study of patients and donors after allogeneic stem cell transplantation. TCRdb passed the RT-PCR reads through MiXCR, listing each CDR3 protein once. The table includes more than 75,000 distinct CDR3 sequences, about 5% detected once. Source material: blood, either unsorted or a sorted T cell fraction (not recorded which). The receptors originated from a human donor who was either an allogeneic HSCT recipient or a stem cell or donor lymphocyte infusion donor (not recorded which). It is not recorded whose cells these are; they may come from a transplant donor.

This clonotype has more than one count but fewer than ten. The chain links TRBV19 to TRBJ2-1; D remains unclear. This CDR3 contains 14 residues. V lost 2 bases and J lost 5, with 10 bases in between. The germline V gene has CDR1 LNHDA and CDR2 SQIVND (reference sequence). CDR3 DNA sequence: TGTGCCAGTAGTATAATAACCTCAGACAATGAGCAGTTCTTC. Protein: CASSIITSDNEQFF.

This clonotype was seen a single time. The chain links TRBV2 to TRBJ2-1, with 7 positions matching TRBD1. Germline-derived CDR1 and CDR2 are SNHLY and FYNNEI. This CDR3 region has 13 residues. V gave up 4 bases and J gave up 8 bases; unmatched junction bases: 5. The CDR3 coding sequence is TGTGCCAGCAGTGTCCAGGGGGATGATGAGCAGTTCTTC. It specifies CASSVQGDDEQFF. The full variable domain, completed using reference TRBV2 and TRBJ2-1, is EPEVTQTPSHQVTQMGQEVILRCVPISNHLYFYWYRQILGQKVEFLVSFYNNEISEKSEIFDDQFSVERPDGSNFTLKIRSTKLEDSAMYFCASSVQGDDEQFFGPGTRLTVL.

This clonotype was detected only a few times. The CDR3, as DNA: TGTGCCAGCAGTTTAGTTTCCGCTTGGACTAGACTACAAGAGACCCAGTACTTC. Its translation is CASSLVSAWTRLQETQYF. This rearrangement joins TRBV12-3 or TRBV12-4 to TRBJ2-5, with 7 bases identical to TRBD2. This CDR3 comprises 18 residues. After removal of 1 base from V and 2 bases from J, the junction contained 13 bases not matched to a gene.

On this clonotype itself: An end of the junction does not agree with germline; a read error may underlie this. CDR3: CSARDSGGSNEQYF. Written as DNA, the CDR3 is TGCAGTGCTAGAGATTCAGGGGGCTCCAACGAGCAGTACTTC. This chain uses TRBV20-1 with TRBJ2-7; TRBD1 matches 8 bases. Germline V gives CDR1 DFQATT, CDR2 SNEGSKA (reference sequence). This CDR3 region has 14 residues.

The table lists this clonotype with many counts. This chain joins TRBV20-1 and TRBJ1-4; D possibly corresponds to TRBD1 (5 bases). CDR3 length: 13 residues. CDR1 and CDR2 from the germline V gene are DFQATT and SNEGSKA (reference sequence). The ends were cut back, 8 bases at V and 8 bases at J, with 18 bases in the middle. As DNA, the CDR3 is TGCAGTACCCGAGGGCAGGGAGGAGAAAAACTGTTTTTT. Encoded protein: CSTRGQGGEKLFF.

In its sample, this clonotype was seen many times. V is TRBV20-1 and J is TRBJ1-5; D may be TRBD1 (5 bases). V dropped 3 bases and J dropped 2 bases, with 17 bases sitting between them. Germline CDR1 and CDR2: DFQATT and SNEGSKA (reference sequence). The CDR3 loop spans 16 amino acids. The CDR3: CSARGRVSYGNQPQHF. Here the CDR3 DNA reads TGCAGTGCTAGGGGCAGGGTCTCCTACGGCAATCAGCCCCAGCATTTT.

This clonotype came up many times. The V call is TRBV14, the J call TRBJ2-5; 9 bases fit TRBD1. The CDR3 sequence is 16 residues long. V lost 4 bases to trimming and J lost 1 base; unmatched junction nucleotides: 7. Germline CDR1 is SGHDN and CDR2 is FVKESK. Written as DNA, the CDR3 is TGTGCCAGCAGCCCGGGACAGGGAGTAGCCCAAGAGACCCAGTACTTC. Protein: CASSPGQGVAQETQYF.

This clonotype has just a few counts. This chain connects TRBV3-1 to TRBJ2-5; 11 nucleotides agree with TRBD2. Germline-derived CDR1 and CDR2 are LGHDT and YNNKEL (reference sequence). With 7 bases clipped from V and 5 bases from J, the junction kept 9 bases outside the gene matches. CDR3 length equals 15 residues. Here the CDR3 reads CASIVSGGAGETQYF. DNA of the CDR3: TGTGCCAGCATCGTTAGCGGGGGGGCCGGGGAGACCCAGTACTTC.